Following are 25 T cell receptor beta chains from one sample sequenced in a study of shared clonotypes between healthy human individuals (dated by TCRdb to 2018 to 2021). The library was built by means of the immunoSEQ multiplex PCR assay. This is the immuneACCESS table as TCRdb keeps it, with only in-frame sequences that have V and J called. A part of the clones is gone; compared with another copy, unresolved V genes explain less than half, and the rest is unexplained. Within this sample are about 680,000 clones, with less than 80% of them counted one time only. The biggest ten clones account for approximately 1.8% of the sample. Sequences were obtained from memory CD4+ T cells sorted from blood. This sample's cell subset or site label indicates: CD45RA-negative fraction. The source is a woman in her 30s in good health.

The chain recombines TRBV6-4 with TRBJ2-1; D call uncertain. Trimming stripped 2 bases from V and 1 base from J, with 6 bases between. Germline CDR1 MRHNA, CDR2 SNTAGT. The CDR3 has 14 amino acids. As DNA, the CDR3 is TGTGCCAGCAGTGACGAGTGGTCCTACAATGAGCAGTTCTTC. Residues: CASSDEWSYNEQFF.

The chain uses TRBV4-1 and TRBJ2-1, with TRBD2 identical over 8 bases. CDR3 size: 16 residues. The V gene's germline CDR1 is MGHRA and CDR2 YSYEKL. After removal of 1 base from V and 2 bases from J, the junction contained 4 bases not matched to a gene. The CDR3 DNA is TGCGCCAGCAGCCAAGGTAGCGGGGAAGCCTACAATGAGCAGTTCTTC. It specifies CASSQGSGEAYNEQFF.

Turning to this clone: This sample also contains other DNA sequences that code for the same CDR3. J is TRBJ2-7 and V is TRBV5-1; weak D call: TRBD1 (6 bases). V lost 2 bases, J lost 1 base, and 7 bases lay in between. The germline gives CDR1 SGHRS, CDR2 YFSETQ. This CDR3 contains 13 residues. DNA for the CDR3: TGCGCCAGCAGCTTTCAGGGGTCCTACGAGCAGTACTTC. Residues: CASSFQGSYEQYF. Combining the CDR3 with reference TRBV5-1 and TRBJ2-7 gives the whole variable domain KAGVTQTPRYLIKTRGQQVTLSCSPISGHRSVSWYQQTPGQGLQFLFEYFSETQRNKGNFPGRFSGRQFSNSRSEMNVSTLELGDSALYLCASSFQGSYEQYFGPGTRLTVT.

V is TRBV11-2 and J is TRBJ2-7; 11 nucleotides align to TRBD2. The CDR3 is 15 amino acids. Trimming took 4 bases from V and 3 from J; bases not matched to a gene: 5. Germline lookup yields CDR1 SGHAT and CDR2 FQNNGV. The CDR3 nucleotides are TGTGCCAGCAGCTACCTAGCGGGAGGACACTACGAGCAGTACTTC. Protein sequence: CASSYLAGGHYEQYF. Based on the CDR3 plus reference TRBV11-2 and TRBJ2-7, the full variable domain is EAGVAQSPRYKIIEKRQSVAFWCNPISGHATLYWYQQILGQGPKLLIQFQNNGVVDDSQLPKDRFSAERLKGVDSTLKIQPAKLEDSAVYLCASSYLAGGHYEQYFGPGTRLTVT.

This sequence joins TRBV19 and TRBJ2-1; D is possibly TRBD2 (6 bases). The germline CDR1 and CDR2 sequences are LNHDA and SQIVND (reference sequence). V shed 3 bases and J shed 7 bases, with 16 bases lying between them. The CDR3 has 15 amino acids. In DNA, the CDR3 is TGTGCCAGTAGTATTCCTTCGTATGGGGGGAATGAGCAGTTCTTC. Its translation is CASSIPSYGGNEQFF.

This clone was counted a few times. V gene TRBV11-3 combines with J gene TRBJ2-7; D gene uncertain. CDR3 length: 13 residues. Germline V lookup: CDR1 SGHNT, CDR2 YENEEA. Trimming cost V 1 base and J 7 bases, with 11 bases left between them. This CDR3 reads CASSLVPTTEQYF. The CDR3 nucleotides read TGTGCCAGCAGCTTAGTTCCTACTACGGAGCAGTACTTC.

The rearrangement links TRBV2 to TRBJ2-1, with 14 bases identical to TRBD2. Germline trimming cut 6 bases from V and 13 bases from J; bases unmatched to any gene: 8. Germline values: CDR1 SNHLY, CDR2 FYNNEI. The CDR3 length is 14 residues. The CDR3 region is CASRGTSGSSPQFF. The DNA of the CDR3 is TGTGCCAGCAGGGGGACTAGCGGGAGCTCGCCACAGTTCTTC. The variable domain in full, with the rest retrieved from reference TRBV2 and TRBJ2-1, is EPEVTQTPSHQVTQMGQEVILRCVPISNHLYFYWYRQILGQKVEFLVSFYNNEISEKSEIFDDQFSVERPDGSNFTLKIRSTKLEDSAMYFCASRGTSGSSPQFFGPGTRLTVL.

The chain employs TRBV7-3 and TRBJ2-3; D is unclear. The CDR3 length is 15 residues. In germline, CDR1 is SGHTA, CDR2 FQGTGA. The V end was cut by 1 base, the J end by 0 bases, with 8 bases between. The CDR3 spells CASSLIGTSTDTQYF. The DNA for the CDR3 is TGTGCCAGCAGCTTAATAGGTACTAGCACAGATACGCAGTATTTT.

V gene TRBV14 combines with J gene TRBJ1-2; a possible D gene is TRBD1 (6 bases). V was trimmed by 4 bases and J by 7 bases, leaving 19 bases between them. The CDR3 sequence is 15 residues long. Germline loops: CDR1 SGHDN, CDR2 FVKESK. The CDR3 region has the DNA TGTGCCAGCAGCCGGCGGACGTCGCAGGGGCCTGGCTACACCTTC. As protein: CASSRRTSQGPGYTF. Full variable domain (outside the CDR3, taken from reference TRBV14 and TRBJ1-2): EAGVTQFPSHSVIEKGQTVTLRCDPISGHDNLYWYRRVMGKEIKFLLHFVKESKQDESGMPNNRFLAERTGGTYSTLKVQPAELEDSGVYFCASSRRTSQGPGYTFGSGTRLTVV.

The rearrangement uses TRBV28 and TRBJ2-3; 9 nucleotides agree with TRBD2. V lost 3 bases and J lost 0; bases outside the gene matches: 4. The length of the CDR3 is 16 residues. CDR1 is MDHEN and CDR2 is SYDVKM in the germline V gene. The CDR3 loop reads CASSFLLAGSTDTQYF. The CDR3 region has the DNA TGTGCCAGCAGTTTTTTACTAGCGGGTAGCACAGATACGCAGTATTTT.

This clone was observed a few times. The V and J genes are TRBV18 and TRBJ2-7; D gene uncertain. Trimming cost V 3 bases and J 4 bases, with 10 bases left between them. CDR1 is KGHSH and CDR2 is LQKENI in the germline V gene. This CDR3 is 13 amino acids long. CDR3 DNA: TGTGCCAGCTCACCGCCCCTGAAGTACGAGCAGTACTTC. Its protein product is CASSPPLKYEQYF.

The CDR3 protein is CASSLRPGRVGAGANVLTF. The CDR3 DNA reads as TGTGCCAGCAGCTTACGGCCCGGCAGGGTAGGCGCTGGGGCCAACGTCCTGACTTTC. The chain is built from TRBV7-9 and TRBJ2-6; D perhaps matches TRBD1 (5 bases). Germline CDR1 reads SEHNR; CDR2 reads FQNEAQ (reference sequence). V was pared by 2 bases and J by 2 bases, with 19 bases between. The CDR3 is made up of 19 amino acids.

DNA of the CDR3: TGTGCCAGCGGAGCGTCAACTTACGAGCAGTACTTC. Its protein product is CASGASTYEQYF. The chain is built from TRBV28 and TRBJ2-7; the D is unclear. Germline V CDR1 and CDR2: MDHEN, SYDVKM. The CDR3 sequence is 12 residues long. Trimming removed 8 bases at V and 4 bases at J, with 12 bases between.

The V call is TRBV7-2, the J call TRBJ2-3, with TRBD2 identical over 7 bases. After removal of 3 bases from V and 2 bases from J, the junction contained 5 bases not matched to a gene. The germline CDR1 and CDR2 sequences are SGHTA and FQGNSA. The length of the CDR3 is 15 residues. The CDR3 DNA sequence: TGTGCCAGCAGCTTTCGGGCGGGGGTCACAGATACGCAGTATTTT. Translated: CASSFRAGVTDTQYF.

The V and J genes are TRBV7-6 and TRBJ2-3, with TRBD1 matching over 7 bases. The CDR3 spans 17 residues. V lost 5 bases and J lost 2; bases outside the gene matches: 13. Germline V gives CDR1 SGHVS, CDR2 FNYEAQ. The CDR3 sequence is CASSRTRQGTNTDTQYF. CDR3 DNA: TGTGCCAGCAGCAGAACAAGACAGGGCACTAACACAGATACGCAGTATTTT.

As concerns this clone: Additional DNA sequences in this sample encode the identical CDR3. The chain links TRBV5-4 to TRBJ1-1; 9 nucleotides line up with TRBD1. The CDR3 length is 14 residues. CDR1 is SGHNT and CDR2 is YYREEE in the germline V gene (reference sequence). Losses at the gene ends were 5 bases for V and 4 bases for J; bases not matched to a gene: 6. CDR3: CASSPGQGGTEAFF. CDR3 bases: TGTGCCAGCAGTCCGGGACAGGGAGGCACTGAAGCTTTCTTT.

The J gene is TRBJ1-1, the V gene TRBV7-9, with 9 positions matching TRBD1. V shed 6 bases and J 11 bases; nucleotides not matched to a gene: 13. CDR1 and CDR2 from the germline V gene are SEHNR and FQNEAQ (reference sequence). The CDR3 sequence is 14 residues long. The CDR3: CASRFSGQGLGAFF. Here the CDR3 DNA reads TGTGCCAGCAGGTTCTCTGGACAGGGGCTAGGGGCTTTCTTT.

This clone was counted a single time. The rearrangement links TRBV19 to TRBJ2-3, with D perhaps TRBD1 or TRBD2 (5 bases each). This CDR3 is built from 15 residues. Trimming took off 6 bases at V and 2 bases at J, with 15 bases between the two ends. The germline CDR1 and CDR2 sequences are LNHDA and SQIVND (reference sequence). CDR3 region: CASSHRGLDTDTQYF. CDR3 DNA sequence: TGTGCCAGTAGCCACCGGGGCCTAGACACAGATACGCAGTATTTT.

The rearrangement joins TRBV28 to TRBJ2-7; D is unclear. Germline values: CDR1 MDHEN, CDR2 SYDVKM. The CDR3 covers 13 residues. V was trimmed by 2 bases and J by 0 bases, leaving 5 bases between them. In DNA, the CDR3 is TGTGCCAGCAGTTTAGCGGACTCCTACGAGCAGTACTTC. Residues: CASSLADSYEQYF.

The V call is TRBV30, the J call TRBJ2-1, with D maybe TRBD2 (6 bases). The CDR3 is made up of 14 amino acids. The germline CDR1 and CDR2 sequences are GTSNPN and SVGIG (reference sequence). V lost 2 bases and J 0 bases, leaving 8 bases between the germline ends. Here the CDR3 reads CAWSLGSSYNEQFF. CDR3 DNA: TGTGCCTGGAGTCTCGGGAGCTCCTACAATGAGCAGTTCTTC.

The chain carries TRBV2 and TRBJ2-7; 12 bases map to TRBD1. This CDR3 contains 16 residues. Germline trimming cut 4 bases from V and 2 bases from J; bases unmatched to any gene: 6. Germline V gene lookup returns CDR1 SNHLY and CDR2 FYNNEI. The chain's CDR3 is CASSGVRDRGPYEQYF. As DNA, the CDR3 is TGTGCCAGCAGTGGCGTGCGGGACAGGGGGCCCTACGAGCAGTACTTC.

This clone appeared a few times. This chain connects TRBV7-8 to TRBJ2-2; D unclear. The ends were cut back, 5 bases at V and 1 base at J, with 14 bases in the middle. Germline-derived CDR1 and CDR2 are SGHVS and FQNEAQ. The CDR3 totals 16 residues. CDR3 DNA sequence: TGTGCCAGCAGCACCGACACAGCATTGAACACCGGGGAGCTGTTTTTT. It encodes CASSTDTALNTGELFF.

V usage is TRBV19 and J usage is TRBJ1-4; TRBD1 agrees at 7 bases. The length of the CDR3 is 15 residues. The V segment lost 7 bases and the J segment 3 bases; nucleotides outside the gene matches: 8. Germline CDR1 is LNHDA and CDR2 is SQIVND (reference sequence). In nucleotides, the CDR3 is TGTGCCAGTATAAGACTCGGGACAGCTAATGAAAAACTGTTTTTT. Amino acid sequence: CASIRLGTANEKLFF.

The gene calls are TRBV6-6 and TRBJ2-7, with TRBD1 as a possible D gene (6 bases). The CDR3 loop spans 13 amino acids. CDR1 is MNHNY, CDR2 SVGAGI, per germline (reference sequence). V lost 7 bases and J 5 bases, leaving 15 bases between the germline ends. The CDR3 sequence: CASKDGGVDEQYF. The CDR3 bases are TGTGCCAGCAAAGATGGGGGCGTCGACGAGCAGTACTTC.

The rearrangement joins TRBV10-3 to TRBJ2-1; the D gene is possibly TRBD2 (7 bases). Germline V gene data show CDR1 as ENHRY and CDR2 as SYGVKD. The CDR3 sequence is 14 residues long. V dropped 11 bases and J dropped 8 bases, with 22 bases sitting between them. CDR3: CAYSRGGGDDEQFF. For the CDR3, the DNA is TGTGCCTACAGCCGCGGAGGGGGGGACGATGAGCAGTTCTTC.